This TCR beta chain was sequenced during a study of Ad26.COV2.S vaccination and SARS-CoV-2 variants. Findings and limits, study-wide: Placebo recipients had lower spike-specific TCR breadth than vaccine recipients. Vaccine and placebo recipients had comparable breadth of non-spike TCRs.

With respect to this clone: Its cognate antigen is unknown.

Treatment indicated: roughly 20 received Ad26.COV2.S at low or high dose, single or two shots; roughly five received placebo; per-sample allocation not given. Samples were taken on day 63 after the first vaccine or placebo injection. Here immunoSEQ multiplex PCR was the method, and the copy in TCRdb shows in-frame clones only, minus some. The sample has hundreds of thousands of clones, around 87% seen once. The CDR3 runs 13 residues. Between the trimmed V and J ends, which lost 4 bases and 4 bases, there was a span of 11 bases. Germline V gene data show CDR1 as LGHDT and CDR2 as YNNKEL (reference sequence).

Sequences were derived from peripheral blood, sampled in a trial of Ad26.COV2.S vaccine versus placebo. This clonotype was obtained from a person aged 18-60 years who received the Ad26.COV2.S COVID-19 vaccine or a placebo. The chain uses TRBV3-1 (or the pseudogene TRBV3-2) and TRBJ2-7; TRBD2 might be the D (5 bases). CDR3 region: CASSPRAPYEQYF. CDR3 in DNA: TGTGCCAGCAGCCCGCGGGCCCCTTACGAGCAGTACTTC.